This T cell receptor (beta chain) was retrieved from a study of blood T cell repertoires in COVID-19. Sequencing was performed with immunoSEQ multiplex PCR; in TCRdb, only in-frame clones are kept and a portion is missing. The repertoire holds roughly 200,000 clones, roughly 82% seen once, with 5.2% in the top ten. This clone was seen just once. Germline CDR1 is SGHRS and CDR2 is YFSETQ. The CDR3 is 15 amino acids. With 0 bases clipped from V and 4 bases from J, the junction kept 3 bases outside the gene matches. V is TRBV5-1 and J is TRBJ2-2; 7 bases are shared with TRBD1. This clonotype originated in a woman aged 55-70 years with acute COVID-19. Sequencing was carried out using PBMCs or T cells enriched from blood (not recorded which). For the CDR3, the DNA is TGCGCCAGCAGCTTGGCGGGACAGTCCACCGGGGAGCTGTTTTTT. Translated, it gives CASSLAGQSTGELFF.